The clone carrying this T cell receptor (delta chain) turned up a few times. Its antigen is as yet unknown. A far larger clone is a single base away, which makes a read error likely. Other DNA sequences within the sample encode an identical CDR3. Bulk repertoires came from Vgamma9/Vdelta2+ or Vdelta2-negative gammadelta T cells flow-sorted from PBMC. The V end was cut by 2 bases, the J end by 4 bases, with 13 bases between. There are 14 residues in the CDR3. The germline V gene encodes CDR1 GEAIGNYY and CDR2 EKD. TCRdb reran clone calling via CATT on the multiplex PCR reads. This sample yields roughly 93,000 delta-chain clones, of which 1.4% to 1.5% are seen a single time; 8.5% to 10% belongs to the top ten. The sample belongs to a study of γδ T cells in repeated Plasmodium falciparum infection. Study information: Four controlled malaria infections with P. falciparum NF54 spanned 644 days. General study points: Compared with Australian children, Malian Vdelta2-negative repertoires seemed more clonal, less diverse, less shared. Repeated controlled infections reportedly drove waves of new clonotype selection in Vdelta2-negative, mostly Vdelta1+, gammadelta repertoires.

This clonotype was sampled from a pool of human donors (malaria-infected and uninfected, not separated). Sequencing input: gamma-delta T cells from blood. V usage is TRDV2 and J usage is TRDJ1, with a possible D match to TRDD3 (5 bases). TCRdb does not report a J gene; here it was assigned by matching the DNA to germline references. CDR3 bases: TGTGCCTGTGACAATCTGGGAGACTACGATAAACTCATCTTT. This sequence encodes CACDNLGDYDKLIF.